This section outlines one TCR beta chain sequence together with its context. Its antigen remains unknown. This sample stems from a study of cytomegalovirus exposure and HLA in healthy donors. General study results and limits: Trimming of TCR beta V- and J-genes showed a link, identified in a later analysis, to a missense DCLRE1C variant. The study found most TCR sequences rare, yet found some public TCRs in many donors. Across HLA loci, a later analysis found differing TCR association rates, with DRB1 most and HLA-C fewest.

PCR was performed using 60 Vbeta and 13 Jbeta primers. Generated by immunoSEQ multiplex PCR, the TCRdb table keeps only in-frame clones and is missing some. This sample has 150,000 to 200,000 clones, with over 70% found just once. The specimen was PBMCs. This clonotype originated in a young woman in good health and CMV-seropositive.

The CDR3 coding sequence is TGCGCCAGCAGCCAAGGGGTGACCCAGGGGGAGACCCAGTACTTC. It is translated as CASSQGVTQGETQYF. This sequence joins TRBV4-3 and TRBJ2-5; possibly TRBD1 for D (6 bases). The CDR3 is 15 residues long. The V and J ends lost 1 base and 5 bases respectively, with 14 bases between them. Germline V gene data show CDR1 as LGHNA and CDR2 as YSLEER.